In this sample, the clone carrying this T cell receptor beta chain turned up many times. The authors amplified TCR beta CDR3 regions, and they did so from RNA transcripts for repertoire sequencing. HTBI primers were used in a first-round RT-PCR, which preceded a second-round multiplex PCR. TCRdb used MiXCR to reprocess the multiplex PCR reads, holding one entry per CDR3 protein. This table holds 300,000 to 500,000 distinct CDR3 sequences, roughly 15% found once. The data originate from a study of Graves' ophthalmopathy and Graves' hyperthyroidism. This CDR3 has 12 residues. V shed 5 bases and J shed 8 bases, with 10 bases lying between them. Per the germline V gene, CDR1 is MDHEN and CDR2 is SYDVKM.

Input material: peripheral blood. The rearrangement links TRBV28 to TRBJ1-3; D may be TRBD1 (5 bases). The clonotype originates from a woman in her late teens or twenties with stable Graves' hyperthyroidism. In DNA form, the CDR3 reads TGTGCCAGCAGTCTCCGGGGGGACACCATATATTTT. Encoded protein: CASSLRGDTIYF.